This note documents a single TCR beta chain sequence. What it binds is not known. This record comes from a study of shared clonotypes between healthy human individuals. Study-wide points: It was only blood that was sampled, and tissue repertoires likely differ. Having only a few donors restricted how much genetic and exposure-history diversity was captured.

Naivety among CD8 cells was defined by CD45RO negativity and positive CCR7 selection, thereby excluding terminally differentiated effector memory CD45RA+ cells. The CDR3 sequence is 14 residues long. Germline CDR1 is SGHDT and CDR2 is YYEEEE. V dropped 2 bases and J dropped 5 bases, with 11 bases sitting between them. Replicate sorted-subset PCRs were loaded with 150 to 250 ng DNA, 29,000 or so T cell genomes. TCRdb keeps only in-frame clones here, not all; method: immunoSEQ multiplex PCR. The sample shows a few million clones, 90% to 95% of them seen only once. Sequencing was performed on naive CD8+ T cells from PBMCs. This sequence was found in a man aged 18-30 years in good health. Some clones in this sample may be carry-over from other donors' samples. The chain links TRBV5-6 to TRBJ2-1; D is undetermined. Here the CDR3 DNA reads TGTGCCAGCAGCTTCCTGGAGACCCACAATGAGCAGTTCTTC. Its protein product is CASSFLETHNEQFF.